This TCR beta chain was captured in a study of cytomegalovirus exposure and HLA in healthy donors. This CDR3 comprises 16 residues. The J segment lost 6 bases and the V segment lost 5 bases, leaving 4 bases of the junction unmatched. Germline V CDR1 and CDR2: MDHEN, SYDVKM. PCR was performed using 60 Vbeta and 13 Jbeta primers. Measured with immunoSEQ multiplex PCR; TCRdb has only the in-frame clones, and not every one. There are just under 150,000 clones in the sample; over 80% occur only once, and less than 3% lies in the top ten. The chain employs TRBV28 and TRBJ2-2, with 15 nucleotides matching TRBD2. The clonotype was recovered from a woman aged 30 to 39 in good health and CMV-seronegative. Sequencing used PBMCs. The CDR3: CASSTGTSGRSGELFF. In DNA form, the CDR3 reads TGTGCCAGCAGTACAGGGACTAGCGGGAGGTCCGGGGAGCTGTTTTTT.